These 17 T cell receptor beta chains share one sample of origin, sequenced in a study of metastatic and nonmetastatic thyroid tumors (dated by TCRdb to the early 2020s). To prepare the library, PCR was applied. Instrument on record: Illumina HiSeq 4000. TCRdb reran the public reads through fastp at Q25 and MiXCR, keeping productive beta chains. The sample table holds about 16,000 clones, of which around a sixth were seen once. The top ten clonotypes cover around 15% of the sample. Before undergoing thyroid surgery, none of the patients had been given any kind of treatment. The sequenced sample consisted of blood. All receptors come from a female donor with papillary thyroid cancer or a benign thyroid nodule (not recorded which). Some clones in this sample may be carry-over from other donors' samples.

The chain has TRBV11-2 and TRBJ1-2; 8 bases agree with TRBD1. The CDR3 extends over 17 amino acids. Trimming cost V 1 base and J 0 bases; bases outside gene matches: 7. Looked up from germline, CDR1 is SGHAT and CDR2 is FQNNGV. The DNA of the CDR3 is TGTGCCAGCAGCTTAGGGGGGACAGGCAAAGCTAACTATGGCTACACCTTC. Amino acids: CASSLGGTGKANYGYTF.

Turning to this clone: Compared with germline, one end of the junction differs, possibly owing to a read error. This chain uses TRBV28 with TRBJ1-6, with a weak D call TRBD1 (6 bases). The CDR3 is made up of 14 amino acids. Germline CDR1 is MDHEN and CDR2 is SYDVKM. The CDR3 bases are TGTGACAGCAGTTGGGCACAGGGAAATTCACCCCTCCACTTT. Its protein product is CDSSWAQGNSPLHF. The variable domain in full, with the rest retrieved from reference TRBV28 and TRBJ1-6, is DVKVTQSSRYLVKRTGEKVFLECVQDMDHENMFWYRQDPGLGLRLIYFSYDVKMKEKGDIPEGYSVSREKKERFSLILESASTNQTSMYLCDSSWAQGNSPLHFGNGTRLTVT.

This clone occurred many times. This chain uses TRBV30 with TRBJ2-3, with no clear D. CDR1 is GTSNPN, CDR2 SVGIG, per germline (reference sequence). Trimming removed 4 bases from V and 0 bases from J, with 11 bases in between. The CDR3 sequence is 14 residues long. DNA for the CDR3: TGTGCCTGGAAAGCGACACCAAGCACAGATACGCAGTATTTT. Its protein is CAWKATPSTDTQYF.

This clone came up many times. The chain couples TRBV20-1 to TRBJ2-1; the match to TRBD2 covers 7 bases. Germline assignment: CDR1 DFQATT and CDR2 SNEGSKA (reference sequence). The CDR3 consists of 14 residues. DNA for the CDR3: TGCAGCTTGTCTAGCGGAAGCTCCTACAATGAGCAGTTCTTC. Amino acids: CSLSSGSSYNEQFF.

In its sample, this clone was seen many times. The V call is TRBV5-6, the J call TRBJ2-3, with unresolved D. There are 15 residues in the CDR3. Deletions cut 5 bases from V and 3 bases from J, with 16 bases between. Germline lookup yields CDR1 SGHDT and CDR2 YYEEEE. The CDR3, as DNA: TGTGCCAGCAGTGGTGACCCACTAACGACAGATACGCAGTATTTT. This codes for CASSGDPLTTDTQYF.

Concerning this clone itself: The junction and the germline gene differ at one end; a read error may be behind it. The chain uses TRBV5-1 and TRBJ2-3, with 9 bases identical to TRBD2. The CDR3 contains 18 residues. Germline CDR1 SGHRS, CDR2 YFSETQ. The CDR3 region is CAISSIPPAGGLGDMQYF. The DNA for the CDR3 is TGCGCCATCAGCTCTATTCCCCCTGCGGGAGGGCTTGGAGATATGCAGTATTTT.

This clone was found many times. The chain combines TRBV30 with TRBJ2-6, with D possibly TRBD2 on 5 matching bases. CDR1 is GTSNPN and CDR2 is SVGIG in the germline V gene (reference sequence). CDR3 size: 13 residues. V lost 5 bases and J 4 bases, leaving 9 bases between the germline ends. The CDR3 is CAWGTGGANVLTF. The CDR3 coding sequence is TGTGCCTGGGGTACGGGGGGGGCCAACGTCCTGACTTTC.

This clone occurred many times. The V gene is TRBV10-1, the J gene TRBJ1-5, with D hard to call. V was clipped by 6 bases and J by 9 bases, with 12 bases between them. Germline CDR1 WNHNN, CDR2 SYGVQD (reference sequence). The CDR3 consists of 12 residues. This CDR3 is CASRAVARPQHF. DNA of the CDR3: TGCGCCAGCAGGGCGGTCGCCAGGCCCCAGCATTTT.

The rearrangement links TRBV27 to TRBJ1-2; no firm D call. This CDR3 region has 13 residues. Trimming left V 3 bases short and J 2 bases short, with 7 bases between. Germline V CDR1 and CDR2: MNHEY, SMNVEV (reference sequence). CDR3 DNA: TGTGCCAGCAGTTTCTACCCCAACTATGGCTACACCTTC. Translation gives CASSFYPNYGYTF.

This clone was observed a few times. The junction and the germline gene differ at one end; a read error may be behind it. The rearrangement joins TRBV15 to TRBJ2-2; D remains ambiguous. The CDR3 contains 14 residues. CDR1 is LNHNV, CDR2 YYDKDF, per germline (reference sequence). CDR3 in amino acids: CATSRGMNTGELFF. The DNA of the CDR3 is TGTGCCACCAGCAGAGGAATGAACACCGGTGAGCTGTTTTTT.

The chain links TRBV9 to TRBJ2-7; 7 nucleotides match TRBD2. The germline CDR1 and CDR2 sequences are SGDLS and YYNGEE. The length of the CDR3 is 15 residues. The V and J ends lost 3 bases and 4 bases, in that order; junction bases with no gene match: 10. Here the CDR3 DNA reads TGTGCCAGCAGCGGTGCCAAGGGCGGGAGTTACGAGCAGTACTTC. Its translation is CASSGAKGGSYEQYF.

This clone ranks as medium-sized. This chain joins TRBV2 and TRBJ2-2; D may correspond to TRBD1 or TRBD2 (6 bases each). V lost 4 bases and J lost 0, with 9 bases in between. The CDR3 covers 15 residues. Germline V lookup: CDR1 SNHLY, CDR2 FYNNEI. The CDR3 sequence: CASSGRDTNTGELFF. CDR3 DNA: TGTGCCAGCAGTGGGAGGGACACGAACACCGGGGAGCTGTTTTTT.

CDR3 in amino acids: CSAPGKGGDTQYF. The CDR3 bases are TGCAGTGCTCCAGGGAAAGGCGGAGATACGCAGTATTTT. This chain links TRBV20-1 with TRBJ2-3; possibly TRBD1 for D (5 bases). Germline loops: CDR1 DFQATT, CDR2 SNEGSKA (reference sequence). V lost 5 bases to trimming and J lost 5 bases, with 14 bases between them. The CDR3 totals 13 residues.

CDR3 in DNA: TGCGCCGGCAACCCCGGACAGGCGTACACCGGGGAGCTGTTTTTT. This encodes CAGNPGQAYTGELFF. The rearrangement joins TRBV5-1 to TRBJ2-2; 7 bases fit TRBD1. The V gene end was trimmed by 10 bases and the J gene end by 3 bases; junction bases not matched to a gene: 12. This CDR3 has 15 residues. Germline V lookup: CDR1 SGHRS, CDR2 YFSETQ.

This clone was seen repeatedly, ten times or more. At one end, the junction sequence differs from germline, possibly due to a read error. The J gene is TRBJ2-5, the V gene TRBV20-1, with D perhaps matching TRBD2 (5 bases). The V gene's germline CDR1 is DFQATT and CDR2 SNEGSKA (reference sequence). This CDR3 spans 16 amino acids. CDR3 region: CSARDMRVGSQEIQYF. CDR3 coding DNA: TGCAGTGCTAGAGATATGCGGGTAGGGAGCCAAGAGATCCAGTACTTC.

This clone turned up a few times. CDR3 sequence reads: CASTTTGSQIQPQHF. In DNA, the CDR3 is TGTGCCAGCACCACTACCGGGTCCCAGATCCAGCCCCAGCATTTT. V usage is TRBV7-9 and J usage is TRBJ1-5; no clear D. The CDR3 has 15 amino acids. Germline values: CDR1 SEHNR, CDR2 FQNEAQ (reference sequence). V was trimmed by 7 bases and J by 7 bases, leaving 20 bases between them.

This clone was counted only a few times. The CDR3, as DNA: TGTGCCAGCTCACCCGTGGAGGGGCCTATATACACTGAAGCTTTCTTT. As protein: CASSPVEGPIYTEAFF. This chain uses TRBV18 with TRBJ1-1; TRBD1 is a possible D gene (5 bases). The CDR3 loop spans 16 amino acids. V was cut by 3 bases and J by 3 bases, with 17 bases left in between. Germline lookup yields CDR1 KGHSH and CDR2 LQKENI.